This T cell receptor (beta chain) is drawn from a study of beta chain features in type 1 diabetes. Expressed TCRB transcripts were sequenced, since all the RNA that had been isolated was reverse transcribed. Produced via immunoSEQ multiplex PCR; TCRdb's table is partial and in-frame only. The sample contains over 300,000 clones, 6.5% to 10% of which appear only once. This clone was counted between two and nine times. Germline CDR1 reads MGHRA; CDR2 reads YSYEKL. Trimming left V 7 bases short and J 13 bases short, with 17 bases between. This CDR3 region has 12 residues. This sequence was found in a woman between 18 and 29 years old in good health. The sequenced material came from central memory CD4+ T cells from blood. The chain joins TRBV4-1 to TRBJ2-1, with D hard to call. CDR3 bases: TGCGCCAGCACCACCGGTGAGCGACCCCAGTTCTTC. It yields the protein CASTTGERPQFF.